The 26 T cell receptor beta chains below come from one sample, sequenced in a study of T-cell reconstitution after alpha-beta-depleted transplantation in children listed by TCRdb under 2016. Receptor amplification or capture employed PCR. Sequencing relied on an Illumina HiSeq 2500. Molecular barcoding was employed in the preparation of TCR libraries, with unique molecular identifiers being used to normalize TCRbeta repertoire quantification. TCRdb ran its own pipeline on the public reads, namely fastp trimming at Q25 and MiXCR clone calling, and kept in-frame beta chains. Each entry merges the rows of one CDR3 protein and shows their most common DNA and genes. This sample holds hundreds of thousands of distinct CDR3 sequences; about 16% were observed only once. Jointly, the top ten make up around 3.3% of the sample. Sequencing was performed on PBMCs from the stem cell graft donor, taken from the stem cell graft. Source of these receptors: a human donor who donated a stem cell graft to a child with acute lymphoblastic leukemia.

The chain employs TRBV5-1 and TRBJ1-5, with 10 bases aligning to TRBD1. The CDR3 extends over 16 amino acids. CDR1 SGHRS and CDR2 YFSETQ come from the germline V gene. V trimming: 2 bases; J trimming: 7 bases; junction bases outside the gene matches: 9. This CDR3 reads CASSFGDRGPDQPQHF. The CDR3 nucleotides are TGCGCCAGCAGCTTTGGAGACAGGGGGCCCGACCAGCCCCAGCATTTT.

This clonotype was seen a few times. The J gene is TRBJ2-2, the V gene TRBV20-1; TRBD2 matches 11 bases. The V and J ends lost 8 bases and 0 bases, in that order; junction bases with no gene match: 11. This CDR3 region has 17 residues. Germline-derived CDR1 and CDR2 are DFQATT and SNEGSKA (reference sequence). CDR3 loop: CSPQALAGGANTGELFF. The CDR3 DNA reads as TGCAGTCCCCAAGCCTTAGCGGGAGGGGCGAACACCGGGGAGCTGTTTTTT.

This chain links TRBV5-1 with TRBJ2-3, with D maybe TRBD2 (5 bases). This CDR3 is built from 16 residues. Germline V gives CDR1 SGHRS, CDR2 YFSETQ. Trimming pared 0 bases from V and 2 bases from J, leaving 13 bases between. CDR3 sequence: CASSLAGVATTDTQYF. DNA for the CDR3: TGCGCCAGCAGCTTGGCCGGGGTGGCGACCACAGATACGCAGTATTTT. The whole variable domain, filled in from reference TRBV5-1 and TRBJ2-3, reads KAGVTQTPRYLIKTRGQQVTLSCSPISGHRSVSWYQQTPGQGLQFLFEYFSETQRNKGNFPGRFSGRQFSNSRSEMNVSTLELGDSALYLCASSLAGVATTDTQYFGPGTRLTVL.

The CDR3 reads CASSESTGTGGVIAKNIQYF. The CDR3 DNA follows: TGTGCCAGCAGTGAGAGTACCGGGACAGGGGGGGTGATAGCCAAAAACATTCAGTACTTC. The rearrangement uses TRBV6-1 and TRBJ2-4, with 11 bases aligning to TRBD1. This CDR3 has 20 amino acids. V lost 3 bases, J lost 0 bases, and 13 bases stayed unmatched. Germline-derived CDR1 and CDR2 are MNHNS and SASEGT.

V is TRBV12-3 or TRBV12-4 and J is TRBJ2-3, with a possible D match to TRBD2 (6 bases). Trimming took 7 bases from V and 1 from J, leaving 9 bases between them. This CDR3 region has 13 residues. The CDR3 loop is CASTGTRTDTQYF. CDR3 DNA sequence: TGTGCCAGCACAGGGACTCGCACAGATACGCAGTATTTT.

In DNA, the CDR3 is TGCGCCAGCACCTACAGGACTAGCGGTTACAATGAGCAGTTCTTC. This encodes CASTYRTSGYNEQFF. The chain has TRBV5-1 and TRBJ2-1, with 10 bases matching TRBD2. Trimming took 6 bases from V and 4 from J; bases not matched to a gene: 7. The CDR3 spans 15 residues. CDR1 is SGHRS, CDR2 YFSETQ, per germline.

This clonotype has only a few counts. The V and J genes are TRBV29-1 and TRBJ2-1; 9 positions agree with TRBD2. In germline, CDR1 is SQVTM, CDR2 ANQGSEA. The CDR3 consists of 14 residues. The ends lost 6 bases at V and 0 bases at J; junction bases unmatched: 3. As DNA, the CDR3 is TGCAGCGTGGGTAGCGGGAGCTCCTACAATGAGCAGTTCTTC. As protein: CSVGSGSSYNEQFF.

This clonotype was counted at least ten times. This sequence joins TRBV20-1 and TRBJ2-4; 7 bases fit TRBD1. Germline V gene sequence: CDR1 DFQATT, CDR2 SNEGSKA (reference sequence). The V segment lost 5 bases and the J segment 0 bases; nucleotides outside the gene matches: 7. The CDR3 totals 15 residues. CDR3 DNA sequence: TGCAGTGCTTGGGACAGTCGTCTAGCCAAAAACATTCAGTACTTC. Encoded protein: CSAWDSRLAKNIQYF.

This clonotype occurred a few times. CDR3 bases: TGTGCCACCAGCGGGGGGTCCGTTTCAAACATTCAGTACTTC. As protein: CATSGGSVSNIQYF. The V call is TRBV15, the J call TRBJ2-4; the D gene is possibly TRBD2 (6 bases). Looked up from germline, CDR1 is LNHNV and CDR2 is YYDKDF (reference sequence). This CDR3 has 14 amino acids. V shed 5 bases and J shed 6 bases, with 14 bases lying between them.

A few counts support this clonotype. The chain carries TRBV29-1 and TRBJ1-2; D gene unclear. In germline, CDR1 is SQVTM, CDR2 ANQGSEA. This CDR3 is built from 11 residues. Trimming cost V 3 bases and J 4 bases, with 6 bases left between them. CDR3 residues: CSVEFSYGYTF. For the CDR3, the DNA is TGCAGCGTTGAGTTCAGCTATGGCTACACCTTC.

This clonotype was seen a few times. J is TRBJ1-3 and V is TRBV5-4; TRBD1 agrees at 7 bases. Germline V CDR1 and CDR2: SGHNT, YYREEE (reference sequence). V gave up 2 bases and J gave up 3 bases; unmatched junction bases: 8. The CDR3 spans 16 residues. The CDR3 DNA reads as TGTGCCAGCAGCTTATACAGGGGATTGCTTGGAAACACCATATATTTT. Translated, it gives CASSLYRGLLGNTIYF.

The J gene is TRBJ2-6, the V gene TRBV20-1; D remains unclear. Trimming took off 6 bases at V and 1 base at J, with 7 bases between the two ends. The germline gives CDR1 DFQATT, CDR2 SNEGSKA (reference sequence). The CDR3 contains 13 residues. CDR3 in DNA: TGCAGTGCCCGGGTGTCTGGGGCCAACGTCCTGACTTTC. Translation gives CSARVSGANVLTF.

This chain joins TRBV4-1 and TRBJ2-4; D may be TRBD2 (5 bases). The germline CDR1 and CDR2 sequences are MGHRA and YSYEKL. The CDR3 runs 14 residues. Trimming shortened V by 3 bases and J by 10 bases, and 16 bases separated the two germline ends. The DNA of the CDR3 is TGCGCCAGCAGCCAGTTTTGGACTCCGGGGATTCAGTACTTC. The encoded protein is CASSQFWTPGIQYF.

This clonotype was seen more than once but under ten times. Written as DNA, the CDR3 is TGTGCCTGGAGTGTATACGTTGGACGAGGCTACACCTTC. It translates to CAWSVYVGRGYTF. This chain uses TRBV30 with TRBJ1-2; D unresolved. This CDR3 spans 13 amino acids. Per the germline V gene, CDR1 is GTSNPN and CDR2 is SVGIG (reference sequence). V dropped 0 bases and J dropped 8 bases, with 13 bases sitting between them.

J is TRBJ2-3 and V is TRBV7-3; 12 bases align to TRBD2. The CDR3 runs 15 residues. Germline CDR1 reads SGHTA; CDR2 reads FQGTGA. After removal of 5 bases from V and 5 bases from J, the junction contained 5 bases not matched to a gene. This CDR3 is CASSRTSGKEDTQYF. Here the CDR3 DNA reads TGTGCCAGCAGCCGGACTAGCGGGAAAGAAGATACGCAGTATTTT.

The CDR3 sequence is CASSHKGGSQPQHF. The DNA of the CDR3 is TGTGCCAGCTCACACAAGGGAGGAAGTCAGCCCCAGCATTTT. The chain joins TRBV18 to TRBJ1-5, with D unclear. Trimming removed 4 bases at V and 6 bases at J, with 13 bases between. The CDR3 runs to 14 residues. Per the germline V gene, CDR1 is KGHSH and CDR2 is LQKENI.

This clonotype was seen a handful of times. The chain's CDR3 is CSVAGTDVSGANVLTF. The CDR3 region has the DNA TGCAGCGTCGCCGGGACTGACGTCTCTGGGGCCAACGTCCTGACTTTC. V gene TRBV29-1 combines with J gene TRBJ2-6, with a weak D call TRBD2 (6 bases). The CDR3 contains 16 residues. Germline V gene lookup returns CDR1 SQVTM and CDR2 ANQGSEA. The V end was cut by 6 bases, the J end by 0 bases, with 15 bases between.

The gene calls are TRBV11-1 and TRBJ2-3; D possibly uses TRBD1 or TRBD2 (5 bases each). Trimming stripped 5 bases from V and 4 bases from J, with 25 bases between. This CDR3 has 18 amino acids. Germline V gene lookup returns CDR1 SGHAT and CDR2 FQDESV (reference sequence). CDR3 sequence reads: CASSTPGARAPLADTQYF. The CDR3 nucleotides are TGTGCCAGCAGCACCCCCGGGGCTAGAGCTCCCTTGGCAGATACGCAGTATTTT.

This clonotype was counted a few times. This rearrangement joins TRBV29-1 to TRBJ1-1, with unresolved D. The V end was cut by 7 bases, the J end by 6 bases, with 12 bases between. The germline V gene has CDR1 SQVTM and CDR2 ANQGSEA. The CDR3 consists of 11 residues. The CDR3 DNA reads TGCAGCGCCTCAGCCGAGCCTGAAGCTTTCTTT. The encoded protein is CSASAEPEAFF.

This clonotype occurred a few times. The V call is TRBV7-6, the J call TRBJ1-4; D remains unclear. This CDR3 comprises 14 residues. From germline, CDR1 is SGHVS and CDR2 FNYEAQ. Deletions cut 2 bases from V and 6 bases from J, with 10 bases between. The CDR3 loop is CASSLTGWDEKLFF. The CDR3 DNA is TGTGCCAGCAGCTTAACTGGGTGGGATGAAAAACTGTTTTTT. The whole variable domain, filled in from reference TRBV7-6 and TRBJ1-4, reads GAGVSQSPRYKVTKRGQDVALRCDPISGHVSLYWYRQALGQGPEFLTYFNYEAQQDKSGLPNDRFSAERPEGSISTLTIQRTEQRDSAMYRCASSLTGWDEKLFFGSGTQLSVL.

The gene calls are TRBV3-1 and TRBJ2-3; 8 bases match TRBD2. Per the germline V gene, CDR1 is LGHDT and CDR2 is YNNKEL (reference sequence). The CDR3 sequence is 15 residues long. Trimming cost V 5 bases and J 5 bases; bases outside gene matches: 9. The CDR3 sequence is CASSALGGAGDTQYF. The CDR3 nucleotides read TGTGCCAGCAGCGCTCTCGGGGGGGCCGGAGATACGCAGTATTTT.

The genes are TRBV5-1 and TRBJ2-5; a possible D gene is TRBD2 (6 bases). CDR1 is SGHRS and CDR2 is YFSETQ in the germline V gene. V lost 1 base and J lost 7, with 8 bases in between. CDR3 length: 12 amino acids. CDR3 bases: TGCGCCAGCAGCTTGCCGGAGGGGACCCAGTACTTC. It translates to CASSLPEGTQYF.

This clonotype has only a few counts. This chain joins TRBV28 and TRBJ2-1; TRBD2 matches 9 bases. There are 14 residues in the CDR3. Germline assignment: CDR1 MDHEN and CDR2 SYDVKM. J lost 7 bases, V lost 5 bases, and 6 bases had no gene match. The CDR3, as DNA: TGTGCCAGCAGTCGGGGACTAGCCGGGAATGAGCAGTTCTTC. Translating it yields CASSRGLAGNEQFF. Using reference TRBV28 and TRBJ2-1 for the parts outside the CDR3, the full variable domain is DVKVTQSSRYLVKRTGEKVFLECVQDMDHENMFWYRQDPGLGLRLIYFSYDVKMKEKGDIPEGYSVSREKKERFSLILESASTNQTSMYLCASSRGLAGNEQFFGPGTRLTVL.

The chain recombines TRBV7-9 with TRBJ2-7; D gene uncertain. The germline CDR1 and CDR2 sequences are SEHNR and FQNEAQ (reference sequence). CDR3 size: 14 residues. V was clipped by 1 base and J by 4 bases, with 11 bases between them. The CDR3 is CASSLDRRLYEQYF. CDR3 nucleotides: TGTGCCAGCAGCTTAGACCGTCGGCTGTACGAGCAGTACTTC.

This clonotype was counted once. V and J are TRBV19 and TRBJ2-3, with 14 bases lining up with TRBD2. This CDR3 is built from 16 residues. Germline loops: CDR1 LNHDA, CDR2 SQIVND (reference sequence). The ends lost 3 bases at V and 6 bases at J; junction bases unmatched: 5. The DNA for the CDR3 is TGTGCCAGTAGTATGGGGACTAGCGGGAGAAGCGATACGCAGTATTTT. This codes for CASSMGTSGRSDTQYF.

This clonotype has a handful of counts. The chain has TRBV5-1 and TRBJ2-7; the match to TRBD1 covers 10 bases. J gave up 6 bases and V 0 bases, and 9 bases lay outside the gene matches. The CDR3 loop spans 16 amino acids. Germline CDR1 and CDR2: SGHRS and YFSETQ. The CDR3 nucleotides read TGCGCCAGCAGCTTGGACATAACCGGGACAGGGGCCGAGCAGTACTTC. Amino acids: CASSLDITGTGAEQYF.